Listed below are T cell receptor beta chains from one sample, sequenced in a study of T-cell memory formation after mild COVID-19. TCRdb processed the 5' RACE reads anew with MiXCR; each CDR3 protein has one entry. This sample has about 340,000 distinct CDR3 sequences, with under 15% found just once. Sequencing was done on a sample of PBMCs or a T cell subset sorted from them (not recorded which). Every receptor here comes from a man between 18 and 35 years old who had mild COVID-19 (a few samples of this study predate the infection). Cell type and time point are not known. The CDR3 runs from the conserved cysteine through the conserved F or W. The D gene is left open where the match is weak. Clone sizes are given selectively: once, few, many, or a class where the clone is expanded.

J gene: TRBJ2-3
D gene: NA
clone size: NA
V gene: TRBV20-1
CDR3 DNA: TGCAGTGCTTCCTGGCCAGATACGCAGTATTTT
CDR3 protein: CSASWPDTQYF

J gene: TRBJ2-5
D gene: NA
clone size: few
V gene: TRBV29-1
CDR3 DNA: TGCAGCGTTTCCCCTTTTGGAACGTACCAAGAGACCCAGTACTTC
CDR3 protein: CSVSPFGTYQETQYF

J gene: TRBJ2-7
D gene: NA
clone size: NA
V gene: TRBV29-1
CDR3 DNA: TGCAGCGCCAAGGGGGGCGAACGCTACGAGCAGTACTTC
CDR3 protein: CSAKGGERYEQYF

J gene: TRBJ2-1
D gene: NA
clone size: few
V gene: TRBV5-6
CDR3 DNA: TGTGCCAGCAGCTTGGTTGGCGACTTCTACAATGAGCAGTTCTTC
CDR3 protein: CASSLVGDFYNEQFF

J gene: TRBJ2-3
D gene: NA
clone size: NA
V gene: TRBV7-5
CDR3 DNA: NA
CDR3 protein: CISVPEPLNAGQRTDTQYF

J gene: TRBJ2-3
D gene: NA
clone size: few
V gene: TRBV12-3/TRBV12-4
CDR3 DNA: TGTGCCAGCAGTGGACGACTAACAGATACGCAGTATTTT
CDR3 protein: CASSGRLTDTQYF

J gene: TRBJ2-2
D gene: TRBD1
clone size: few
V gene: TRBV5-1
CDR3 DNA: TGCGCCAGCAGTGGGGACAGGCCGAACACCGGGGAGCTGTTTTTT
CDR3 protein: CASSGDRPNTGELFF

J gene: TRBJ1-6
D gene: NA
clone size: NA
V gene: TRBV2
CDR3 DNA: TGTGCCAGCAGAGAGAATTCACCCCTCCACTTT
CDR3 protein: CASRENSPLHF

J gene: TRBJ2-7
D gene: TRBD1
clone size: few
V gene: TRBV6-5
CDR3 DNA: TGTGCCAGCAGTTACTCGAAAGTCGGACAGGGGGTCTACGAGCAGTACTTC
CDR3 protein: CASSYSKVGQGVYEQYF

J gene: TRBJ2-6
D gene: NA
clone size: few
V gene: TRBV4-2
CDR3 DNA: TGTGCCAGCAGCCGACGACACGCTGGGGCCAACGTCCTGACTTTC
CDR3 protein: CASSRRHAGANVLTF

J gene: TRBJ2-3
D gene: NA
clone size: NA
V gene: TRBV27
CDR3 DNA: TGTGCCAGCAGTTTGAAGCCGGAGCCAGATACGCAGTATTTT
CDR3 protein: CASSLKPEPDTQYF

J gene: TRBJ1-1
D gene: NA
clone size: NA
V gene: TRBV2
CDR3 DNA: TGTGCCAGCACCCTGAGTGAGAACACTGAAGCTTTCTTT
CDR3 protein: CASTLSENTEAFF

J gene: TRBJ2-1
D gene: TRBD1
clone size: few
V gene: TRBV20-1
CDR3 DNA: TGCAGTGCTAGGAGACTACAGGGGGAAGAGTTCTTC
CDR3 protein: CSARRLQGEEFF

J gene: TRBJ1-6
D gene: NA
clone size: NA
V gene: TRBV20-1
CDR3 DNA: TGCAGTGCTAGAGATCTAACATCGTCCGGCTCCTATAATTCACCCCTCCACTTT
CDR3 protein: CSARDLTSSGSYNSPLHF

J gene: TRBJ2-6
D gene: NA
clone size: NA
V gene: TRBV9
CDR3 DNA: TGTGCCAGCAGCAGGGGAGTTAGCTCTGGGGCCAACGTCCTGACTTTC
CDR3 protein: CASSRGVSSGANVLTF

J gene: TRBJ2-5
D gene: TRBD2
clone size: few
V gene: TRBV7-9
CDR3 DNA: TGTGCCAGCCGGGGGGACTTCCATTCTCAAGAGACCCAGTACTTC
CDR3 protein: CASRGDFHSQETQYF

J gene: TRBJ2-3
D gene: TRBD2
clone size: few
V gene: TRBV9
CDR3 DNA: TGTGCCAGCAGCGCCGGGACTAGCGGGGGGGCCACAGATACGCAGTATTTT
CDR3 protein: CASSAGTSGGATDTQYF

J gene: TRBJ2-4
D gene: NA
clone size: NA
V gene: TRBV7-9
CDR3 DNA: TGTGCCAGCAGTTGGGGACGAGGGGCAACCGGCAAAAACATTCAGTACTTC
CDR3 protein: CASSWGRGATGKNIQYF

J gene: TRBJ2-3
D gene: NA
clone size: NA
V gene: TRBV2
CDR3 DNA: TGTGCCAGCAGTGAAATTGGGGGTGGAGCAGATACGCAGTATTTT
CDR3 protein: CASSEIGGGADTQYF

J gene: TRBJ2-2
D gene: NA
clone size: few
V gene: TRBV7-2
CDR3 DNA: TGTGCCAGCAGCTTAGTAACGGCCTCGGCGGAGCTGTTTTTT
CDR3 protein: CASSLVTASAELFF

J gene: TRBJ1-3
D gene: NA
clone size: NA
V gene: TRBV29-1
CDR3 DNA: TGCAGCGTTAGTCAGATTGGAAACACCATATATTTT
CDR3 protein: CSVSQIGNTIYF

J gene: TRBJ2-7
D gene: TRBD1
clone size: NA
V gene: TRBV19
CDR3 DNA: TGTGCCAGCCGGAAACGACAGGGCCAATACGAGCAGTACTTC
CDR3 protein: CASRKRQGQYEQYF

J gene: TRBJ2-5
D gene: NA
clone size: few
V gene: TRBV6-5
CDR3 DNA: TGTGCCAGCAGACAGAGCAGTCAGACCCAGTACTTC
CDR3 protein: CASRQSSQTQYF

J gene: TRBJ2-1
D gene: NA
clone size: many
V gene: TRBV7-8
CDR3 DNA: TGTGCCAGCAGCTTAGTCGGGAGCTCCTACAATGAGCAGTTCTTC
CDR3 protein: CASSLVGSSYNEQFF

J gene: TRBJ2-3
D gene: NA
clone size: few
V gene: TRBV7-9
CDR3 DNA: TGTGCCAGCAGCGCTCGAGGGGCCAGCGCAGATACGCAGTATTTT
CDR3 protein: CASSARGASADTQYF

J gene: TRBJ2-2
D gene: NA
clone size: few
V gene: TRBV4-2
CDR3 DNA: TGTGCCAGCAGCCAAGAAGATAGCCCTCCCGGGGAGCTGTTTTTT
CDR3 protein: CASSQEDSPPGELFF

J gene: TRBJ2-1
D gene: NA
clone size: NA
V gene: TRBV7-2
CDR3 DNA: TGTGCCAGCAGCAACCCGGGACAACCAGCCTACAATGAGCAGTTCTTC
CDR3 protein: CASSNPGQPAYNEQFF

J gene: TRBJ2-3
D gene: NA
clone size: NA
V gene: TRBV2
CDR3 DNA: TGTGCCAGCAGTGAAGGGAGCCCTGGGGATACGCAGTATTTT
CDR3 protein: CASSEGSPGDTQYF

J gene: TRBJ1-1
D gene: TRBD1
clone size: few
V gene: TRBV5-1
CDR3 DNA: TGCGCCAGCAGCACTCCCGGGACAGGGTACTTGGACACTGAAGCTTTCTTT
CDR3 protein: CASSTPGTGYLDTEAFF

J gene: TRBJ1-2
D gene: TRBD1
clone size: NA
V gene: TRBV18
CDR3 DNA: TGTGCCAGCTCTCCCGGCCCGACAGGGGACTATGGCTACACCTTC
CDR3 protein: CASSPGPTGDYGYTF

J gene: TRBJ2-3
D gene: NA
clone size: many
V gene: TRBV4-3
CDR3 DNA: TGCGCCAGCAGCCAAGTTGCAGATACGCAGTATTTT
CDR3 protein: CASSQVADTQYF

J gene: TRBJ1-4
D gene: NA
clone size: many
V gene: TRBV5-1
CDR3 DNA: TGCGCCAGCAGCCCGGGACAACCTAATGAAAAACTGTTTTTT
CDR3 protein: CASSPGQPNEKLFF

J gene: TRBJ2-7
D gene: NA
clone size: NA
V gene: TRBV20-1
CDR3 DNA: TGCAGTGCTTCCGACGGGGGCTACGAGCAGTACTTC
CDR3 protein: CSASDGGYEQYF

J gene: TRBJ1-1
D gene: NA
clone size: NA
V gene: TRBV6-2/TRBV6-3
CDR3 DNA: TGTGCCAGCAGCTTAGACTCCACCGGAGGGTACACTGACGCTTTCTTT
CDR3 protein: CASSLDSTGGYTDAFF

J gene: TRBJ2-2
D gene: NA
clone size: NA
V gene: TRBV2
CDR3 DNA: TGTGCCAGCAGTTCCAACGTAAACACCGGGGAGCTGTTTTTT
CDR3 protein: CASSSNVNTGELFF

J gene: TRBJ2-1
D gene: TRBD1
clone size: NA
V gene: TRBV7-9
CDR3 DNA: TGTGCCAGCAGAACCCCGGGACAGGAGAACAATGAGCAGTTCTTC
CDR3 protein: CASRTPGQENNEQFF

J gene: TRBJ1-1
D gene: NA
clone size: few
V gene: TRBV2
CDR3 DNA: TGTGCAGACATCGGCACTGAAGCTTTCTTT
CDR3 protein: CADIGTEAFF

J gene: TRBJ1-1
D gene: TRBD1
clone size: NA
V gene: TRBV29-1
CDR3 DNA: TGCAGCGTTGAAGGAATGGAGGGGGCAAGAATGAACACTGAAGCTTTCTTT
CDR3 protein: CSVEGMEGARMNTEAFF

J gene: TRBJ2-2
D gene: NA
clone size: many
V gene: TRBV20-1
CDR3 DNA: TGCAGTGCTAGAAGCGGCGGCGGGGAGCTGTTTTTT
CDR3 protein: CSARSGGGELFF

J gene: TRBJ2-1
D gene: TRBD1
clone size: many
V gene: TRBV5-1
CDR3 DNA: TGCGCCAGCAGCCAGCGGACAGGGGACAATGAGCAGTTCTTC
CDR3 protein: CASSQRTGDNEQFF

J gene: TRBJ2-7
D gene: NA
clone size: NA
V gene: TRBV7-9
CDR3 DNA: TGTGCCAGCAGCGCTACACCCCCTGGCGAGCAGTACTTC
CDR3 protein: CASSATPPGEQYF

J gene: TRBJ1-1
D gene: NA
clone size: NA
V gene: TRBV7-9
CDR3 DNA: TGTGCCAGCAGCTTAGCATCAGGGGCGGACACTGAAGCTTTCTTT
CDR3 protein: CASSLASGADTEAFF